A selection of T cell receptor beta chains follows, all from one sample in a study of cytomegalovirus exposure and HLA in healthy donors. The table came from immunoSEQ multiplex PCR; TCRdb's copy has only in-frame clones and leaves some out. The table has about 43,000 clones, roughly half seen once. The sequencing input was PBMCs. The receptors come from a man in his 60s in good health and CMV-seronegative. The CDR3 runs from the conserved cysteine through the conserved F or W. The order of the fields is D gene, clone size, V gene, J gene, CDR3 protein, CDR3 DNA. The D gene is left open where the match is weak. Expanded clones get a size class; other rows say once, few or many, or leave the size out.

TRBD1	.	TRBV11-2	TRBJ1-4	CASSPLRGQKLFF	TGTGCCAGCAGCCCGCTCCGGGGACAGAAACTGTTTTTT
TRBD1	few	TRBV29-1	TRBJ1-2	CSVRLTGGNYGYTF	TGCAGCGTGCGTCTGACAGGGGGCAACTATGGCTACACCTTC
TRBD1	.	TRBV30	TRBJ1-1	CAWSVGGGGTEAFF	TGTGCCTGGAGTGTAGGGGGCGGAGGCACTGAAGCTTTCTTT
TRBD1	few	TRBV7-6	TRBJ1-2	CASSSRDSPLIGDGYTF	TGTGCCAGCAGCTCCCGGGACAGTCCCCTCATTGGGGATGGCTACACCTTC
TRBD1	few	TRBV4-2	TRBJ2-1	CASSQEAAGGANEQFF	TGTGCCAGCAGCCAGGAGGCGGCAGGGGGCGCGAATGAGCAGTTCTTC
TRBD2	.	TRBV5-1	TRBJ2-1	CASSLLPSSGSGGNEQFF	TGCGCCAGCAGCCTTCTGCCTTCCAGCGGCTCGGGAGGGAATGAGCAGTTCTTC
.	once	TRBV5-1	TRBJ1-2	CASSLGTANYGYTF	TGCGCCAGCAGCTTGGGGACAGCTAACTATGGCTACACCTTC
.	.	TRBV6-1	TRBJ2-5	CASRLGVQETQYF	TGTGCCAGCAGATTAGGGGTCCAAGAGACCCAGTACTTC
TRBD2	.	TRBV7-9	TRBJ2-5	CASRSTSGRAETQYF	TGTGCCAGCAGATCCACTAGCGGGAGGGCCGAGACCCAGTACTTC
.	.	TRBV27	TRBJ2-7	CASSRPDSRQYF	TGTGCCAGCAGTCGACCCGATTCTAGGCAGTACTTC